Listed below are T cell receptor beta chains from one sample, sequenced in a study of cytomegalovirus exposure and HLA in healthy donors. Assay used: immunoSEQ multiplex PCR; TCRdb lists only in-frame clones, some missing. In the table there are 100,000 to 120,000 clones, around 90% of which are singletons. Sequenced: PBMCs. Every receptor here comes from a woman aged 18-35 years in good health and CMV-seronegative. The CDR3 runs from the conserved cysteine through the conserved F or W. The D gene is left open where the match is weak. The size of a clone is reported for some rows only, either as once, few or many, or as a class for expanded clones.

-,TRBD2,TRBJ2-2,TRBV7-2,CASADWASGTGELFF,TGTGCCAGCGCCGATTGGGCTAGCGGGACCGGGGAGCTGTTTTTT
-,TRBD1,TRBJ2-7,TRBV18,CASSAGQGGTYEQYF,TGTGCCAGCTCAGCTGGACAGGGGGGTACCTACGAGCAGTACTTC
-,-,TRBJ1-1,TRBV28,CASRPQGNTEAFF,TGTGCCAGCAGACCACAGGGGAACACTGAAGCTTTCTTT
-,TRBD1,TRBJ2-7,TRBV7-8,CASSLGTGRGDEQYF,TGTGCCAGCAGCTTAGGGACAGGTCGTGGGGACGAGCAGTACTTC
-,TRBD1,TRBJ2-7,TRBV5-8,CASSARQGGYEQYF,TGTGCCAGCAGCGCCAGACAGGGGGGCTACGAGCAGTACTTC
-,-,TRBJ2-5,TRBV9,CASSAGTSYQETQYF,TGTGCCAGCAGCGCCGGGACATCCTACCAAGAGACCCAGTACTTC
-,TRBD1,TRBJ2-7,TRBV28,CASSLRGISSYEQYF,TGTGCCAGCAGTCTCAGGGGGATAAGCTCGTACGAGCAGTACTTC
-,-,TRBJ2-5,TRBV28,CASSPTGEGDETQYF,TGTGCCAGCAGCCCGACAGGGGAGGGGGATGAGACCCAGTACTTC
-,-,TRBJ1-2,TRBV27,CASRRGGDYGYTF,TGTGCCAGCAGGCGGGGGGGGGACTATGGCTACACCTTC
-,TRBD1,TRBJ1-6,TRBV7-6,CASSLDRGGSYNSPLHF,TGTGCCAGCAGCTTAGACAGGGGGGGATCCTATAATTCACCCCTCCACTTT
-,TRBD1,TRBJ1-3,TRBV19,CASSTGQSSGNTIYF,TGTGCCAGTAGTACGGGACAGAGCTCTGGAAACACCATATATTTT
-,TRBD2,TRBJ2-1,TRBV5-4,CASSLGAGALVIGNEQFF,TGTGCCAGCAGCTTGGGAGCGGGGGCACTAGTGATTGGCAATGAGCAGTTCTTC
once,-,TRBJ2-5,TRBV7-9,CASSLSSGRVETQYF,TGTGCCAGCAGCTTAAGTTCGGGCAGGGTGGAGACCCAGTACTTC
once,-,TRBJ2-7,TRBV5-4,CASSLAWRGPPYEQYF,TGTGCCAGCAGCTTGGCCTGGCGGGGGCCCCCCTACGAGCAGTACTTC
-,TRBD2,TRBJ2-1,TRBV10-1,CASSDPWLGLAGVDEQFF,TGCGCCAGCAGTGACCCATGGTTAGGACTAGCGGGAGTCGATGAGCAGTTCTTC
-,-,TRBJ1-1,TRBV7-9,CASLPMNTEAFF,TGTGCCAGCCTTCCTATGAACACTGAAGCTTTCTTT
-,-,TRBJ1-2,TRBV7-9,CASRNGGDYGYTF,TGTGCCAGCAGGAACGGAGGGGACTATGGCTACACCTTC
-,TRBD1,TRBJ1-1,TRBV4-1,CASTHQGAPEAFF,TGCGCCAGCACGCATCAGGGGGCTCCTGAAGCTTTCTTT
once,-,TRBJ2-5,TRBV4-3,CASSQQQGRETQYF,TGCGCCAGCAGCCAACAACAGGGTCGGGAGACCCAGTACTTC
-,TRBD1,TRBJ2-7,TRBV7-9,CASSLGQGGTYEQYF,TGTGCCAGCAGCCTGGGACAGGGGGGAACCTACGAGCAGTACTTC
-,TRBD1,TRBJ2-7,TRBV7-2,CASSWDRGSYEQYF,TGTGCCAGCAGCTGGGACAGGGGGTCTTACGAGCAGTACTTC
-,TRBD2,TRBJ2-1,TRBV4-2,CASSPEVSGRLYEQFF,TGTGCCAGCAGCCCAGAAGTAAGCGGGAGGCTGTATGAGCAGTTCTTC
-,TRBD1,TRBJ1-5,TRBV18,CASSPGQGNQPQHF,TGTGCCAGCTCACCAGGACAGGGCAATCAGCCCCAGCATTTT
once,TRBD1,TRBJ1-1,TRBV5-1,CASSTTGGIAEAFF,TGCGCCAGCAGCACTACAGGGGGGATAGCTGAAGCTTTCTTT
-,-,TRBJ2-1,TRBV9,CASSVATRSYNEQFF,TGTGCCAGCAGCGTAGCTACGAGGTCCTACAATGAGCAGTTCTTC
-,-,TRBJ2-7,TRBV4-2,CASSQLLGGSTYEQYF,TGTGCCAGCAGCCAGCTGTTAGGGGGAAGCACCTACGAGCAGTACTTC
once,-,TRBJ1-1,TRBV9,CASSAPRGAEAFF,TGTGCCAGCAGCGCCCCCCGCGGCGCTGAAGCTTTCTTT
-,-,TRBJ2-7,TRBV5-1,CASSLDGYEQYF,TGCGCCAGCAGCTTGGACGGCTACGAGCAGTACTTC
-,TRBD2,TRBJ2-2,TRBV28,CATVAGGNTGELFF,TGTGCTACCGTAGCGGGAGGGAACACCGGGGAGCTGTTTTTT
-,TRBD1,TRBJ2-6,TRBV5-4,CASSFGQGAFGANVLTF,TGTGCCAGCAGCTTCGGGCAGGGGGCGTTTGGGGCCAACGTCCTGACTTTC
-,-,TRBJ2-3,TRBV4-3,CASSQSLGTDTQYF,TGCGCCAGCAGCCAGTCACTAGGCACAGATACGCAGTATTTT
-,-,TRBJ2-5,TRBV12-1,CASSSGGQGDQVGETQYF,TGTGCCAGCAGCTCCGGCGGACAGGGTGATCAAGTGGGGGAGACCCAGTACTTC
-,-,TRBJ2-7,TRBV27,CASRMTVAYEQYF,TGTGCCAGCAGGATGACAGTTGCCTACGAGCAGTACTTC
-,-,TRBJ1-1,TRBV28,CASSLRWGVVAFF,TGTGCCAGCAGTTTAAGGTGGGGGGTGGTAGCTTTCTTT
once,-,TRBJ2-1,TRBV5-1,CASSLAWTAEIYNEQFF,TGCGCCAGCAGCTTGGCTTGGACTGCAGAGATTTACAATGAGCAGTTCTTC
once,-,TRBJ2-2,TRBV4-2,CASSHVTIQEKNTGELFF,TGTGCCAGCAGCCATGTTACAATCCAGGAAAAGAACACCGGGGAGCTGTTTTTT
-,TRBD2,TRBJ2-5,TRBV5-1,CASSLARVAGGPETQYF,TGCGCCAGCAGCTTGGCCCGGGTAGCGGGAGGGCCGGAGACCCAGTACTTC
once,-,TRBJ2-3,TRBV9,CASSVQRSTDTQYF,TGTGCCAGCAGCGTACAGCGGTCCACAGATACGCAGTATTTT
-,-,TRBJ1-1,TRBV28,CASSLDRPEAFF,TGTGCCAGCAGTTTAGACAGGCCCGAAGCTTTCTTT
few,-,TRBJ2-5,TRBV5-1,CASSLNTAPGWETQYF,TGCGCCAGCAGTCTCAACACAGCCCCGGGGTGGGAGACCCAGTACTTC
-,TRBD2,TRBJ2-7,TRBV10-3,CAISDLASGYEQYF,TGTGCCATCAGTGATTTGGCTAGCGGGTACGAGCAGTACTTC
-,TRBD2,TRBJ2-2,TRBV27,CASSAPTSLTGELFF,TGTGCCAGCAGCGCACCGACTAGCCTAACCGGGGAGCTGTTTTTT
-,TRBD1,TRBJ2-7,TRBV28,CASSNQGASSYEQYF,TGTGCCAGCAGTAATCAGGGGGCGAGCTCCTACGAGCAGTACTTC
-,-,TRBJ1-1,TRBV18,CASLLTGGEAFF,TGTGCCAGCTTACTAACGGGGGGTGAAGCTTTCTTT